This T cell receptor beta chain was identified in a study of low-dose radiotherapy and immunotherapy resistance in tumors. As for the study in general: Cohort 1 received 0.5 Gy per fraction every 2 weeks, totaling 6.5 Gy.

Both TCRalpha and TCRbeta chains were reverse transcribed with V-gene-specific primers. TCRs were put through about 20 PCR cycles of amplification with Phusion. A constant-region primer and the V-primer adapter served as the primer pair. Via MiXCR, TCRdb re-called the reads, giving one row per CDR3 protein. The sample has more than 70,000 distinct CDR3 sequences; 20% to 25% are singletons. Time point noted: after trial treatment. This sample's treatment: LDRT plus nivolumab, ipilimumab, low-dose cyclophosphamide and aspirin (RACIN trial). This clonotype was seen many times. Sequencing was performed on PBMCs, taken after low-dose radiotherapy plus immunotherapy. The clonotype was recovered from a female donor with ovarian cancer.

CDR3 protein: CASSLMDRVDTGELFF. DNA of the CDR3: TGCGCCAGCAGCTTGATGGACAGGGTGGACACCGGGGAGCTGTTTTTT. The chain couples TRBV5-1 to TRBJ2-2; 8 bases map to TRBD1. CDR3 length equals 16 residues. Germline V gene lookup returns CDR1 SGHRS and CDR2 YFSETQ. Trimming cost V 1 base and J 3 bases; bases outside gene matches: 5.